This TCR beta chain was found in a study of blood T cell repertoires in COVID-19. Turning to the study itself: COVID-19 samples collected from the United States, Italy and Spain covered acute and convalescent phases. Sources were T cells, B-cell-depleted T cells, or PBMCs; the material itself was cDNA or gDNA.

Original data processing: Nucleated cell counts were estimated from reference gene primer amplification. Assay used: immunoSEQ multiplex PCR; TCRdb lists only in-frame clones, some missing. The D gene and trimming were derived from the DNA, and the V and J assignments and clone size from that table. The sample records 85,000 to 130,000 clones, 80% to 90% being singletons. Sequencing used peripheral blood. This TCR was recovered from a man in his fifties with acute or convalescent COVID-19.

The CDR3 DNA is TGTGCCTGGAGTGTTAGCGGGAGGGGGAACACCGGGGAGCTGTTTTTT. It specifies CAWSVSGRGNTGELFF. The V call is TRBV30, the J call TRBJ2-2, with 11 nucleotides matching TRBD2. The CDR3 spans 16 residues. Germline V CDR1 and CDR2: GTSNPN, SVGIG (reference sequence). After removal of 0 bases from V and 1 base from J, the junction contained 1 base not matched to a gene. The full variable domain, completed using reference TRBV30 and TRBJ2-2, is SQTIHQWPATLVQPVGSPLSLECTVEGTSNPNLYWYRQAAGRGLQLLFYSVGIGQISSEVPQNLSASRPQDRQFILSSKKLLLSDSGFYLCAWSVSGRGNTGELFFGEGSRLTVL.